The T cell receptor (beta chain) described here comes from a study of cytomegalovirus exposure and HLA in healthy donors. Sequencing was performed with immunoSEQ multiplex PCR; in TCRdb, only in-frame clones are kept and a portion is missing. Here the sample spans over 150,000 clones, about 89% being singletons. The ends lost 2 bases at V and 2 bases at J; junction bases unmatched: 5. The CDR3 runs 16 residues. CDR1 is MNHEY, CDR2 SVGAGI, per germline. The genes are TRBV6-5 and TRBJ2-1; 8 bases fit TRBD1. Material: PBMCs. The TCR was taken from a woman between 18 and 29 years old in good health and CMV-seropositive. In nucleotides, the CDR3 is TGTGCCAGCAGTTACCCGACAGGGGAGGCCTACAATGAGCAGTTCTTC. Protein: CASSYPTGEAYNEQFF.